This TCR beta chain was observed in a study of monozygotic twins with inflammatory bowel disease. Study outcomes and limitations: The data offered no way to tell different T cell subtypes apart. There was no support for any single strong signal or clonotype associated with IBD. Among IBD patients, TCRbeta diversity (inverse Simpson) was lower than in healthy co-twins.

As to this clonotype: Its specificity is not known.

The CDR3 is 15 residues long. In germline, CDR1 is SEHNR, CDR2 FQNEAQ (reference sequence). TCRdb reworked the 5' RACE reads into one entry per CDR3 protein, no DNA. The data show approximately 110,000 distinct CDR3 sequences, and the top ten clones hold around an eighth. The chain uses TRBV7-9 and TRBJ1-1. Sequencing was carried out using blood. The TCR sequence derives from a human donor with ulcerative colitis or Crohn's disease, or a healthy co-twin of an affected twin (not recorded which). CDR3 sequence reads: CASSPSARTDTEAFF.